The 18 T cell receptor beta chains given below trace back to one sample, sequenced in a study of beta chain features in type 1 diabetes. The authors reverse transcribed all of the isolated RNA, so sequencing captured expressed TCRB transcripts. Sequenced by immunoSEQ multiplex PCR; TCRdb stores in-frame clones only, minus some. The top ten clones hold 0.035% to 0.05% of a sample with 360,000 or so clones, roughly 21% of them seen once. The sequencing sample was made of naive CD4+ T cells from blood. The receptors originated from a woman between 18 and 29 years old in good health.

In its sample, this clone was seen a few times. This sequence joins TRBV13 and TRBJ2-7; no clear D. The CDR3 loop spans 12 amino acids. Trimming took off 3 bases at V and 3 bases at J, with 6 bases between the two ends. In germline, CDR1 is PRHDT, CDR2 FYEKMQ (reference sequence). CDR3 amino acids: CASSLRIYEQYF. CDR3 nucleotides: TGTGCCAGCAGCTTGCGCATCTACGAGCAGTACTTC.

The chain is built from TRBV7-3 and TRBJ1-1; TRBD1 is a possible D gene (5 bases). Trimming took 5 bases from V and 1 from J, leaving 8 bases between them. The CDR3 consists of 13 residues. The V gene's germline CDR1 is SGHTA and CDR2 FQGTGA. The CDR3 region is CASSADRNTEAFF. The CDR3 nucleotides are TGTGCCAGCAGCGCTGACAGGAACACTGAAGCTTTCTTT.

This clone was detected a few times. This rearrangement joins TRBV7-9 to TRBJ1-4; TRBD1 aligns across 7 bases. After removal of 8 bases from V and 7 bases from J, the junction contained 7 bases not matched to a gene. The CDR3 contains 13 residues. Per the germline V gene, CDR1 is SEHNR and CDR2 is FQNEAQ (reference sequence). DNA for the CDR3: TGTGCCAGCGAGAGACAGGGAGGTGAAAAACTGTTTTTT. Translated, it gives CASERQGGEKLFF.

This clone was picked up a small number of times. The CDR3 DNA reads as TGCAGCGTTCGAGCGGGAACCACAGATACGCAGTATTTT. Amino acids: CSVRAGTTDTQYF. The chain couples TRBV29-1 to TRBJ2-3; TRBD2 aligns across 7 bases. V was clipped by 5 bases and J by 2 bases; unmatched bases: 4. Germline V CDR1 and CDR2: SQVTM, ANQGSEA. The CDR3 runs to 13 residues.

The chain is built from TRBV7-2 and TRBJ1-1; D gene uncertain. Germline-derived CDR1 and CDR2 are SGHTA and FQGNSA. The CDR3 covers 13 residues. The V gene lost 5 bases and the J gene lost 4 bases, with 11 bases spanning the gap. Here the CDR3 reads CASSQSRVTEAFF. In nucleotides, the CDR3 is TGTGCCAGCAGCCAATCGAGGGTCACTGAAGCTTTCTTT.

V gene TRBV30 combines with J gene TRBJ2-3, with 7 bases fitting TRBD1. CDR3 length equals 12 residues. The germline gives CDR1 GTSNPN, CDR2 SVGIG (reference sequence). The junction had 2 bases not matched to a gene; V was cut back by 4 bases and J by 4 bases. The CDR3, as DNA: TGTGCCTGGACTCAGGGGGCAGATACGCAGTATTTT. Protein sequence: CAWTQGADTQYF.

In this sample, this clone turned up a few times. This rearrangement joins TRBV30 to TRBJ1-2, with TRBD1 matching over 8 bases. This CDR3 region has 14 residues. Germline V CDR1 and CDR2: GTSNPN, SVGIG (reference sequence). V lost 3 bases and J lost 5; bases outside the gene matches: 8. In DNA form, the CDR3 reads TGTGCCTGGAGCGACCGGGGGACAGGATATGGCTACACCTTC. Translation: CAWSDRGTGYGYTF.

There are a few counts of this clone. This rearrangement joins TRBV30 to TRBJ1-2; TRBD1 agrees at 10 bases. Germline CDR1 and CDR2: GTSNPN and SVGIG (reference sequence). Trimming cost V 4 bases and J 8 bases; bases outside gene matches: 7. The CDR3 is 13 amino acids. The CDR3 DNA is TGTGCCTGGAAGGGGACAGGGGTTGGGGGCTACACCTTC. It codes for CAWKGTGVGGYTF.

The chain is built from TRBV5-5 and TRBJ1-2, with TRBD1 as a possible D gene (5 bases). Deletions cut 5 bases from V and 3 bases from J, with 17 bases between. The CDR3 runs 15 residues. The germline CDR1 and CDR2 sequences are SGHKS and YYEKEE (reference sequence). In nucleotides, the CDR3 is TGTGCCAGCAGACCAAGGGGCGGGGAAGACTATGGCTACACCTTC. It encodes CASRPRGGEDYGYTF.

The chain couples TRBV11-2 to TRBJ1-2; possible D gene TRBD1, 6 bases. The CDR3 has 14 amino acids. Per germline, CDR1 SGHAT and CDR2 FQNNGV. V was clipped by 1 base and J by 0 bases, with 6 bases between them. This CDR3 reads CASSLGQANYGYTF. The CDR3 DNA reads TGTGCCAGCAGCTTAGGACAGGCTAACTATGGCTACACCTTC.

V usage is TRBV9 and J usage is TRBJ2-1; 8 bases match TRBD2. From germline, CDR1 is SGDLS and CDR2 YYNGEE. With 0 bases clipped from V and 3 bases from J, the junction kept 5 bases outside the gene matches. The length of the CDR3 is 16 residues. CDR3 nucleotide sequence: TGTGCCAGCAGCGTAGTTAGTAGCGGGAACTACAATGAGCAGTTCTTC. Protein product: CASSVVSSGNYNEQFF.

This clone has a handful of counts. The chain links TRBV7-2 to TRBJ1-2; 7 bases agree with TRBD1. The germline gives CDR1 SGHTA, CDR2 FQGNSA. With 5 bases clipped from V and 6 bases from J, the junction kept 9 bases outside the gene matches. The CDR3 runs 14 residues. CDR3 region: CASSRRQGSDGYTF. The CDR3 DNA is TGTGCCAGCAGCCGCCGACAGGGCAGTGATGGCTACACCTTC.

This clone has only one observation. This CDR3 reads CASKASGETQYF. DNA for the CDR3: TGTGCCAGCAAGGCTAGCGGAGAGACCCAGTACTTC. The V gene is TRBV2, the J gene TRBJ2-5; 7 bases agree with TRBD2. Germline loops: CDR1 SNHLY, CDR2 FYNNEI. This CDR3 comprises 12 residues. V dropped 7 bases and J dropped 4; count of bases not matched to a gene: 3.

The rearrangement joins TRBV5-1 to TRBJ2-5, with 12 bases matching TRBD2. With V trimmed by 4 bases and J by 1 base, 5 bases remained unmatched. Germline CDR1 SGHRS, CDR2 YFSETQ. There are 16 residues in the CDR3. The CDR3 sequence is CASSLGLAGIQETQYF. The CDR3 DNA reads TGCGCCAGCAGCCTTGGACTAGCGGGGATCCAAGAGACCCAGTACTTC.

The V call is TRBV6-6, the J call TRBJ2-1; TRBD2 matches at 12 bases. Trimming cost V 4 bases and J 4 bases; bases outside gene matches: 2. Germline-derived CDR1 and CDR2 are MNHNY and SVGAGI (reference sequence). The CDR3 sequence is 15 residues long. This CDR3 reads CASSWGTSGYNEQFF. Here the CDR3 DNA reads TGTGCCAGCAGTTGGGGGACTAGCGGGTACAATGAGCAGTTCTTC.

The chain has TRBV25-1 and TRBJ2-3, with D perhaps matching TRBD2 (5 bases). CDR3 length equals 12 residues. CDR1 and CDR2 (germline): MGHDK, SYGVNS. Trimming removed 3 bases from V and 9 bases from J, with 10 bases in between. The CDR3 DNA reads TGTGCCAGCAGTGAGAATCGGAGGACGCAGTATTTT. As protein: CASSENRRTQYF.

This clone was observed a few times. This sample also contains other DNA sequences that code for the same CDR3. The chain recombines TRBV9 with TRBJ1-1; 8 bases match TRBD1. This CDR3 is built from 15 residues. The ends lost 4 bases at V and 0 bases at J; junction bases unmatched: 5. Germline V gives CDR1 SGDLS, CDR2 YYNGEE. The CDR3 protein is CASSPRQGLNTEAFF. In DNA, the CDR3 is TGTGCCAGCAGCCCTAGACAGGGGTTGAACACTGAAGCTTTCTTT.

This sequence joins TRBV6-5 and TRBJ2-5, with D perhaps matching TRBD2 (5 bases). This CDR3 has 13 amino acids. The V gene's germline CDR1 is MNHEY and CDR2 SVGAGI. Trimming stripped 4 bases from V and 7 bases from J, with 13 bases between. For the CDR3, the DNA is TGTGCCAGCAGTTTCGGAGCGGATGGGACCCAGTACTTC. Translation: CASSFGADGTQYF.